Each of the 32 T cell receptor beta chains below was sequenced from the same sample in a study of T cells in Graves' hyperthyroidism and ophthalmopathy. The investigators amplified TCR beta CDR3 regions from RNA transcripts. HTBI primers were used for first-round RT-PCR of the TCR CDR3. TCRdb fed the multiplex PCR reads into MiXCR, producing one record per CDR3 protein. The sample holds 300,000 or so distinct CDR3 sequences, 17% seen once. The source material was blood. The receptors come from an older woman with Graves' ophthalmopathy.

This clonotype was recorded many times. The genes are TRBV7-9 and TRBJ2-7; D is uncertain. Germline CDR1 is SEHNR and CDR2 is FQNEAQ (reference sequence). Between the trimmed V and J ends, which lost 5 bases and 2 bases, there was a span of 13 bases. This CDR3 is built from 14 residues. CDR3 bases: TGTGCCAGCAGCACTTCGAGAGTGCCCTACGAGCAGTACTTC. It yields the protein CASSTSRVPYEQYF.

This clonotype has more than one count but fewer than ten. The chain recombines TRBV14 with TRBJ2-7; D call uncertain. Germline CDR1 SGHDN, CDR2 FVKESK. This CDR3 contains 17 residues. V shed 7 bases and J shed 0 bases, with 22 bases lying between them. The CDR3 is CASNPPTWVGTSYEQYF. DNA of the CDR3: TGTGCCAGCAATCCTCCCACTTGGGTAGGAACCTCCTACGAGCAGTACTTC.

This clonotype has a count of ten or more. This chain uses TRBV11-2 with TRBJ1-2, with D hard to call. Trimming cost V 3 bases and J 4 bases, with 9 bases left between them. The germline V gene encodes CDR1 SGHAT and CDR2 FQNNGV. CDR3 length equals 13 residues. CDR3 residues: CASSFGPIYGYTF. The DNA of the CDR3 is TGTGCCAGCAGCTTCGGACCGATCTATGGCTACACCTTC.

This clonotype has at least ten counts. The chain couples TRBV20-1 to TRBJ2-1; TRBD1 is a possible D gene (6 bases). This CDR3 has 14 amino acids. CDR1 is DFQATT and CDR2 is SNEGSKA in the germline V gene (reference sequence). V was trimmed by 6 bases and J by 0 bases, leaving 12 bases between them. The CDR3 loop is CSAQTGSSYNEQFF. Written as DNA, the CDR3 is TGCAGTGCCCAAACAGGGAGCTCCTACAATGAGCAGTTCTTC.

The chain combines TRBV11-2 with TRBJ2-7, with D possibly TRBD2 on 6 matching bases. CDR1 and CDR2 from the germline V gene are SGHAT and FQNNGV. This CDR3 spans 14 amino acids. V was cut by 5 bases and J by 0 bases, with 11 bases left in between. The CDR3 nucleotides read TGTGCCAGCAGCGCAAGCGGGTCCTCCTACGAGCAGTACTTC. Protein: CASSASGSSYEQYF.

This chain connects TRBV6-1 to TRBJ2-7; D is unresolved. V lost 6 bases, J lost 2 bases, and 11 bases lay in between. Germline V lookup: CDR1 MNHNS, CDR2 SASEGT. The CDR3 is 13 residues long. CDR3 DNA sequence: TGTGCCAGCAGGGGCGACGGTACCTACGAGCAGTACTTC. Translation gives CASRGDGTYEQYF.

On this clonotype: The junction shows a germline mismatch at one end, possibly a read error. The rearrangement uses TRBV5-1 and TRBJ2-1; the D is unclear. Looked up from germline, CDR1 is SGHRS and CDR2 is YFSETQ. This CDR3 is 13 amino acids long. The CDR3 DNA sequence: TGCGCCAGCAGCTTGGGGCAGCACAATAAGCAGTTCTTC. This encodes CASSLGQHNKQFF.

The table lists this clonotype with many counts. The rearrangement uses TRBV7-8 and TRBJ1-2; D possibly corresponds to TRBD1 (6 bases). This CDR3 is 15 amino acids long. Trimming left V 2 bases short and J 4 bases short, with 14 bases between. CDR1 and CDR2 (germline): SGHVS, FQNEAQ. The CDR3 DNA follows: TGTGCCAGCAGCTTAAGGCTGGGCAGGGGCTATGGCTACACCTTC. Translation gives CASSLRLGRGYGYTF.

The CDR3 nucleotides read TGTGCCAGCAGCAAAGGCCCCCGCACCAACGTCCTGACTTTC. The encoded protein is CASSKGPRTNVLTF. This sequence joins TRBV12-3 or TRBV12-4 and TRBJ2-6; D is unclear. V was trimmed by 6 bases and J by 8 bases, leaving 14 bases between them. This CDR3 is 14 amino acids long.

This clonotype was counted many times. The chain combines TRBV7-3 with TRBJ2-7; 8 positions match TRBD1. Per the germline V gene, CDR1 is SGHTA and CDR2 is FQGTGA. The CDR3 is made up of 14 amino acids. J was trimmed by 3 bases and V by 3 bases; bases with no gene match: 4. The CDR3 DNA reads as TGTGCCAGCAGCTTGGCAGGGGGCGGCTACGAGCAGTACTTC. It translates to CASSLAGGGYEQYF.

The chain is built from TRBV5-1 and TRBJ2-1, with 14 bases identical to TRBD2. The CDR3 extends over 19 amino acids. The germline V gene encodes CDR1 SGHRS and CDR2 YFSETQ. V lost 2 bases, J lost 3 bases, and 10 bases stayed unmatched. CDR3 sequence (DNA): TGCGCCAGCAGCTTACCTCCTTCCGGGACTAGCGGGAGCTACAATGAGCAGTTCTTC. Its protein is CASSLPPSGTSGSYNEQFF.

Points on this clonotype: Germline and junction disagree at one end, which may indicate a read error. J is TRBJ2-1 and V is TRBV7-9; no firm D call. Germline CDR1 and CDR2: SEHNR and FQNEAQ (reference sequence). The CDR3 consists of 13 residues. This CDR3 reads CASSLGGYNERFF. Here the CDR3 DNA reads TGTGCCAGCAGCTTAGGAGGCTACAATGAGCGGTTCTTC.

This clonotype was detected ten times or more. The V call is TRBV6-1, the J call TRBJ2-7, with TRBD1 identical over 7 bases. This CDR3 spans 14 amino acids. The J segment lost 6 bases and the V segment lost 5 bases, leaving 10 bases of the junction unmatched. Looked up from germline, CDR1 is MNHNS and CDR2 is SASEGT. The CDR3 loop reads CASSHQGVPGEQYF. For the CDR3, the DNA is TGTGCCAGCAGTCATCAGGGGGTACCTGGCGAGCAGTACTTC.

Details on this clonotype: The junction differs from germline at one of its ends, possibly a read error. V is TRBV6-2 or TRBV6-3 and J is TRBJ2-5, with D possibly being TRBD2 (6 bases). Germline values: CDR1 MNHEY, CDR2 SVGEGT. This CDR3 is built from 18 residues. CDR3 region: CAGSFQRRVGLSEETQYF. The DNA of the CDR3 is TGTGCCGGCAGCTTCCAGAGGAGGGTTGGTTTATCTGAGGAGACCCAGTACTTC.

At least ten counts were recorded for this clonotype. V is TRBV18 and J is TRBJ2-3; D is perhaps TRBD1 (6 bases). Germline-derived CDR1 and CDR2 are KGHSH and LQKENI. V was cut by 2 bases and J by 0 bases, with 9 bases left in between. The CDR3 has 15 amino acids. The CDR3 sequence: CASSPMGASTDTQYF. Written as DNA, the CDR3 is TGTGCCAGCTCACCAATGGGGGCGAGCACAGATACGCAGTATTTT.

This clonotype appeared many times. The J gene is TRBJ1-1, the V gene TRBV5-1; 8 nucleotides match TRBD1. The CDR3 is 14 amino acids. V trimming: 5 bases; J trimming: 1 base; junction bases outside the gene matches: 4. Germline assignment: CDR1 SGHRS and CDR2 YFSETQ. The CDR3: CASSTTGGNTEAFF. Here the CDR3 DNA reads TGCGCCAGCAGTACAACAGGGGGGAACACTGAAGCTTTCTTT.

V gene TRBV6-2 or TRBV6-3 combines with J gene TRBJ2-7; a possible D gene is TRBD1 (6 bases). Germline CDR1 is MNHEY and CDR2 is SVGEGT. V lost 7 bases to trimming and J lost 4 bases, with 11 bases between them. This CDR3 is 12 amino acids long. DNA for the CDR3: TGTGCCAGCACCCCTACAGGGTACGAGCAGTACTTC. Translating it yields CASTPTGYEQYF.

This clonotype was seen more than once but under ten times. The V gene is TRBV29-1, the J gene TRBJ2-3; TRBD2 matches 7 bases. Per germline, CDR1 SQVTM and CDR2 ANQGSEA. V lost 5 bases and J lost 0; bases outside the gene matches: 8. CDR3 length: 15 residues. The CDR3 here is CSVTRRGTSTDTQYF. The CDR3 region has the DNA TGCAGCGTTACGAGGCGGGGGACTAGCACAGATACGCAGTATTTT.

CDR3 nucleotides: TGTGCCAGCAGTCGCCCCGATGGGACAGGGAATTCACCCCTCCACTTT. Residues: CASSRPDGTGNSPLHF. The chain joins TRBV27 to TRBJ1-6; TRBD1 matches at 9 bases. V shed 5 bases and J 7 bases; nucleotides not matched to a gene: 9. Per germline, CDR1 MNHEY and CDR2 SMNVEV (reference sequence). The CDR3 is 16 residues long.

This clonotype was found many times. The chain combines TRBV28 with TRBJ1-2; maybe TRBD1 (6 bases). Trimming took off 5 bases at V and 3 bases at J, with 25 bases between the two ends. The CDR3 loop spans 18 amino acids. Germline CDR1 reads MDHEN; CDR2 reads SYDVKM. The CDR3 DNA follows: TGTGCCAGCAGTCCCCACCGGTCGTATGTGACAGGCTACTATGGCTACACCTTC. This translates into CASSPHRSYVTGYYGYTF.

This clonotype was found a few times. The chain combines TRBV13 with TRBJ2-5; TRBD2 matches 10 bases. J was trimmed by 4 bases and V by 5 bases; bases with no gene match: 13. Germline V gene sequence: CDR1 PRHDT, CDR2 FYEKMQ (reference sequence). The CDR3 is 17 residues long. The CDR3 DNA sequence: TGTGCCAGCAGCGCGCCCCATAGTCCTAGCGGGAGAGAGACCCAGTACTTC. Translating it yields CASSAPHSPSGRETQYF.

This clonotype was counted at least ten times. CDR3 protein: CASSRTGGDEQYF. CDR3 bases: TGTGCCAGCAGCCGGACAGGTGGCGACGAGCAGTACTTC. This rearrangement joins TRBV7-8 to TRBJ2-7, with 7 positions matching TRBD1. After removal of 5 bases from V and 5 bases from J, the junction contained 6 bases not matched to a gene. Germline V CDR1 and CDR2: SGHVS, FQNEAQ. This CDR3 region has 13 residues.

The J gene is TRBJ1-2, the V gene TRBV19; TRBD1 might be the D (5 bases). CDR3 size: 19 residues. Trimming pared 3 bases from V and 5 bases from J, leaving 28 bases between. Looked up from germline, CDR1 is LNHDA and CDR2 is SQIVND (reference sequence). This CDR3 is CASSITRGTTDEAEYGYTF. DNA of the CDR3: TGTGCCAGTAGTATTACTCGGGGGACGACGGATGAGGCTGAGTATGGCTACACCTTC. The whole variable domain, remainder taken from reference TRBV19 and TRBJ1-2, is DGGITQSPKYLFRKEGQNVTLSCEQNLNHDAMYWYRQDPGQGLRLIYYSQIVNDFQKGDIAEGYSVSREKKESFPLTVTSAQKNPTAFYLCASSITRGTTDEAEYGYTFGSGTRLTVV.

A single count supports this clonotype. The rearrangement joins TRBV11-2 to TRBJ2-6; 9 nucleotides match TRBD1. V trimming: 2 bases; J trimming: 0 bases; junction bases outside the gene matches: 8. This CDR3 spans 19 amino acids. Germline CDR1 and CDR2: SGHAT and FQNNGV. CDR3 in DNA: TGTGCCAGCAGCTTACTGTCGGGACAGGGCTTCTCTGGGGCCAACGTCCTGACTTTC. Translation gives CASSLLSGQGFSGANVLTF.

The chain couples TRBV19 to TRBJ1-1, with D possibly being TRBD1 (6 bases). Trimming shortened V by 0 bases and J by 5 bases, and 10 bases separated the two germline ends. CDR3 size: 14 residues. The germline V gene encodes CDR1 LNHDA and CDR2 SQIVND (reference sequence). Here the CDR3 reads CASSIEGRGTEAFF. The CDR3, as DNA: TGTGCCAGTAGTATAGAGGGCAGGGGAACTGAAGCTTTCTTT.

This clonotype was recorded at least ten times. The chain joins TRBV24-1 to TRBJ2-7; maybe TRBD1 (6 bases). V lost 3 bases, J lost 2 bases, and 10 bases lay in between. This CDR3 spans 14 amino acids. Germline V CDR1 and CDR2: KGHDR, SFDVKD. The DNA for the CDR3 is TGTGCCACCAGTGATGGACAGACCACCTACGAGCAGTACTTC. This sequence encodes CATSDGQTTYEQYF.

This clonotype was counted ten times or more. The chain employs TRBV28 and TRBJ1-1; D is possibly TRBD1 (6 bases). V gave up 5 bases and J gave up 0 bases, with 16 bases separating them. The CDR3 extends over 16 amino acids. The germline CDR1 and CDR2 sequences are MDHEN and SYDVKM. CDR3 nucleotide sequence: TGTGCCAGCAGTCCACAGGGACAAGGGTTGAACACTGAAGCTTTCTTT. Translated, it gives CASSPQGQGLNTEAFF.

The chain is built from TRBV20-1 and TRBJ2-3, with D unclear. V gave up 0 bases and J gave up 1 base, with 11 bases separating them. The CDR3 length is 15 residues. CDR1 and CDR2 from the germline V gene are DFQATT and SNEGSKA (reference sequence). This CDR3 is CSAREVGSGTDTQYF. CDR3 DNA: TGCAGTGCTAGAGAGGTGGGGTCGGGCACAGATACGCAGTATTTT.

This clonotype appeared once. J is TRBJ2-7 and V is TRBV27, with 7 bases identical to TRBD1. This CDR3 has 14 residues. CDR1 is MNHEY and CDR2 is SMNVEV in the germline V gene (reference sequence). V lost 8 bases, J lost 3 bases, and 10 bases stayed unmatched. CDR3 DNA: TGTGCCAGCGCTAACTCGGACAGGATCTACGAGCAGTACTTC. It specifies CASANSDRIYEQYF.

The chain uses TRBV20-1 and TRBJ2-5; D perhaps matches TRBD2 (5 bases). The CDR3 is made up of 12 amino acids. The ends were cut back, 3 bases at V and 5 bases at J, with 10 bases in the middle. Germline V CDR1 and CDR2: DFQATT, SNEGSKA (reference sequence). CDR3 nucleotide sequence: TGCAGTGCTAGTCAGGAGGAGGAGACCCAGTACTTC. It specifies CSASQEEETQYF.

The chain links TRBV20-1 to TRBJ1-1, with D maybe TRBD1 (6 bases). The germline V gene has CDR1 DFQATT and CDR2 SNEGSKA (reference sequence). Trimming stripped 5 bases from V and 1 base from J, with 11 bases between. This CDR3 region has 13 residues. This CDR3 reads CSAGKGQNTEAFF. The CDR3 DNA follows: TGCAGTGCTGGAAAGGGACAGAACACTGAAGCTTTCTTT.

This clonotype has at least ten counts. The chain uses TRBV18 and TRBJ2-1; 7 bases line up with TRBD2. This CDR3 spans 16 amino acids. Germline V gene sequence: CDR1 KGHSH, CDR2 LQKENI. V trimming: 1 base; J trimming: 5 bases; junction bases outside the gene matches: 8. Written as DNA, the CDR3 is TGTGCCAGCTCACCACGGGAGGGAATCGGGAACAATGAGCAGTTCTTC. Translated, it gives CASSPREGIGNNEQFF.